This TCR beta chain was captured in a study of radiation and T cells in renal cell carcinoma. Whole-study context: Nephrectomy followed 15 Gy stereotactic body radiation by 4 weeks.

Study outcomes and limitations: Top tumor clonotypes rose in blood 2 weeks post-radiation, then contracted.

Assay used: immunoSEQ multiplex PCR; TCRdb lists only in-frame clones, some missing. The profile shows 130,000 or so clones, 70% to 90% of them singletons. Trimming took off 4 bases at V and 2 bases at J, with 12 bases between the two ends. CDR1 LNHDA and CDR2 SQIVND come from the germline V gene (reference sequence). The CDR3 is 14 residues long. Comment on this clone: Its target is unknown.

This sample's time point: baseline pretreatment blood. Described treatment: 15 Gy SBRT to primary tumor, nephrectomy 4 weeks later. Serial blood draws occurred at baseline and 2 and 4 weeks post-SBRT. This clonotype was obtained from a woman aged 50 to 60 with renal cell carcinoma. V gene TRBV19 combines with J gene TRBJ2-7; D possibly corresponds to TRBD1 (5 bases). The sequencing here drew on blood, taken from a patient whose treatment included radiotherapy and nephrectomy. The CDR3 DNA reads TGTGCCAGTAGTAGGGGCCGGCAGGCCTACGAGCAGTACTTC. It is translated as CASSRGRQAYEQYF.